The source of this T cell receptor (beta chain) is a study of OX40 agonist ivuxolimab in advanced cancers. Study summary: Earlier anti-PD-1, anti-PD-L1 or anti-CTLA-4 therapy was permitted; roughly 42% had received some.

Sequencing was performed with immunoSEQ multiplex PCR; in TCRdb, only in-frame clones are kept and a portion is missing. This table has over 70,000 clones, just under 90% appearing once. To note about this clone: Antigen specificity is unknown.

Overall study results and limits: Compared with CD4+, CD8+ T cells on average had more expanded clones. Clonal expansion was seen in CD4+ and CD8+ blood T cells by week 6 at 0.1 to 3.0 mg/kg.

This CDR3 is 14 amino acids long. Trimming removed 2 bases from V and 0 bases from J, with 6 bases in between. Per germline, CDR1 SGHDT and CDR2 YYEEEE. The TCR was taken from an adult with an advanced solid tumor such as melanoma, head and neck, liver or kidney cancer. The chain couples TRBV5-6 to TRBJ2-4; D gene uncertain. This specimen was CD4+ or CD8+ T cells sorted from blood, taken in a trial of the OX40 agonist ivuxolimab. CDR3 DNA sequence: TGTGCCAGCAGCTTTAGGGCAGCCAAAAACATTCAGTACTTC. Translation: CASSFRAAKNIQYF.